The 2 T cell receptor beta chains reported below all come from one sample, sequenced in a study of blood T cells in healthy people across ages. Sample-barcoded 5' priming and a J-beta primer mix drove a second PCR of about 7 to 11 cycles. TCRdb re-called the 5' RACE reads through MiXCR, storing one row per CDR3 protein. The sample carries around 500,000 distinct CDR3 sequences, about 26% recorded once. This sample also appeared in a second study, on T cells of mothers and their children.

What was sequenced was blood. The origin of the receptors is a boy aged 2 to 10 in good health.

This clonotype was found a few times. The genes are TRBV2 and TRBJ2-1, with 8 bases fitting TRBD2. CDR1 is SNHLY, CDR2 FYNNEI, per germline. The V segment lost 7 bases and the J segment 3 bases; nucleotides outside the gene matches: 8. The CDR3 sequence is 15 residues long. The CDR3 DNA reads TGTGCCAGCAAAGAGGCCGGGACTAGCTACAATGAGCAGTTCTTC. Encoded protein: CASKEAGTSYNEQFF. The variable domain in full, completed from reference TRBV2 and TRBJ2-1, reads EPEVTQTPSHQVTQMGQEVILRCVPISNHLYFYWYRQILGQKVEFLVSFYNNEISEKSEIFDDQFSVERPDGSNFTLKIRSTKLEDSAMYFCASKEAGTSYNEQFFGPGTRLTVL.

This CDR3 is CASSGGTGGYEQYF. DNA for the CDR3: TGTGCCAGCAGTGGAGGGACAGGGGGCTACGAGCAGTACTTC. The chain uses TRBV6-1 and TRBJ2-5; 11 bases align to TRBD1. The J call may be mistaken, given a closer DNA end match to TRBJ2-7. The V gene's germline CDR1 is MNHNS and CDR2 SASEGT. The CDR3 is 14 amino acids.